This T cell receptor (beta chain) is drawn from a study of tumor-infiltrating lymphocytes in primary liver carcinoma. Study as a whole: Samples gave roughly 3.65 to 8 million productive TCRbeta reads, similar across tissue types.

This clonotype is medium-sized. Investigators took RNA and DNA out together from 20-30 mg of unsorted bulk tissue. A primer in the constant region served to generate TCR beta cDNA from 450 to 600 ng of total RNA. Libraries covering TCR beta were generated through three nested multiplex PCR rounds (using a slightly modified ARM-PCR). MiXCR was run by TCRdb on the multiplex PCR reads, yielding one entry per CDR3 protein. The sample yields 95,000 to 150,000 distinct CDR3 sequences, 60% to 80% seen once. This receptor was obtained from a woman in her sixties or seventies with primary liver carcinoma and hepatitis B virus infection. Sequencing input: liver tumor tissue from sampling region 3. Documented subset: tumor region T3, left-lateral pole.

CDR3 sequence reads: CASSYRGLGGEKLFF. In DNA form, the CDR3 reads TGTGCCAGCAGCTACCGTGGTTTGGGTGGGGAAAAACTGTTTTTT. V and J are TRBV11-2 and TRBJ1-4; the D is unclear. V dropped 4 bases and J dropped 8 bases, with 17 bases sitting between them. This CDR3 spans 15 amino acids. Per germline, CDR1 SGHAT and CDR2 FQNNGV.